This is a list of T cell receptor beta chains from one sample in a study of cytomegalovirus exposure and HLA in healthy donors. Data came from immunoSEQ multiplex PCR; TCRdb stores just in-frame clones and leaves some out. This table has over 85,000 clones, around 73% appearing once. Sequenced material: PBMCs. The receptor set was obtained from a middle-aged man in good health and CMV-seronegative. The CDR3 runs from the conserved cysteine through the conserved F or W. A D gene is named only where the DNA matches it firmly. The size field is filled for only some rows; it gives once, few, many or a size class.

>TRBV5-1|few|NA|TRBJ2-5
CASSLAFGGEETQYF
TGCGCCAGCAGCTTGGCGTTTGGCGGGGAAGAGACCCAGTACTTC
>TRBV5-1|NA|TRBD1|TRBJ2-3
CASNSGTGGPDTQYF
TGCGCCAGCAACTCCGGGACAGGGGGCCCAGATACGCAGTATTTT
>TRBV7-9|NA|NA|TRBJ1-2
CASSLLGGVSYGYTF
TGTGCCAGCAGCTTACTCGGGGGGGTAAGCTATGGCTACACCTTC
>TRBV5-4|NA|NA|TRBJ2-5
CASSTTAQETQYF
TGTGCCAGCAGCACGACAGCACAAGAGACCCAGTACTTC
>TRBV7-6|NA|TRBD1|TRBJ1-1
CASSWGQGTGTEAFF
TGTGCCAGCAGCTGGGGACAGGGGACGGGCACTGAAGCTTTCTTT
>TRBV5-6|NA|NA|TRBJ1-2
CASSLRVDGYTF
TGTGCCAGCTCGCTCAGGGTAGATGGCTACACCTTC
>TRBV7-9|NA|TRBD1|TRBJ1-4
CASSRGQGEKLFF
TGTGCCAGCAGCCGTGGACAGGGTGAAAAACTGTTTTTT
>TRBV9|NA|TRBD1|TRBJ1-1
CATGQDYTEAFF
TGTGCCACCGGACAGGATTACACTGAAGCTTTCTTT
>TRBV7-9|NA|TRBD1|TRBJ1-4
CASSDRGYWDEKLFF
TGTGCCAGCAGCGACAGGGGGTATTGGGATGAAAAACTGTTTTTT
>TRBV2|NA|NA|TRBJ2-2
CASKGSLSRSHGELFF
TGTGCCAGCAAAGGCTCTCTCTCGAGGAGTCACGGGGAGCTGTTTTTT
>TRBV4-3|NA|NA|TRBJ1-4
CASSQGGRDNEKLFF
TGCGCCAGCAGCCAAGGAGGGCGGGATAATGAAAAACTGTTTTTT
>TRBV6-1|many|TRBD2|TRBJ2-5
CASSELAGGQETQYF
TGTGCCAGCAGTGAACTAGCGGGGGGGCAAGAGACCCAGTACTTC
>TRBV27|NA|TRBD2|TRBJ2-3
CASSLSRLAGGTITDTQYF
TGTGCCAGCAGTTTATCCAGGCTAGCGGGGGGTACAATCACAGATACGCAGTATTTT
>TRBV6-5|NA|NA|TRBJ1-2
CASTNAGGYTF
TGTGCCAGCACCAACGCGGGCGGCTACACCTTC
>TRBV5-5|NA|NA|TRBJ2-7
CASSYGTKSSYEQYF
TGTGCCAGCAGCTACGGGACAAAGAGCTCCTACGAGCAGTACTTC
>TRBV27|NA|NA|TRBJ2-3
CASSLSWSPHTDTQYF
TGTGCCAGCAGTTTATCGTGGAGTCCTCACACAGATACGCAGTATTTT
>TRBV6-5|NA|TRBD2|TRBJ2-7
CASSLQAGGPEQYF
TGTGCCAGCAGTTTACAAGCGGGGGGGCCCGAGCAGTACTTC
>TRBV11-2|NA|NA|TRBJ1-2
CASSRGGEKGYGYTF
TGTGCCAGCAGCCGGGGGGGGGAAAAGGGCTATGGCTACACCTTC
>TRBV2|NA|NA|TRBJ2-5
CASSASGETQYF
TGTGCCAGCAGTGCCAGTGGAGAGACCCAGTACTTC
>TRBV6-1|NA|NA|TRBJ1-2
CASSGRGGDGYTF
TGTGCCAGCAGTGGGAGGGGGGGGGATGGCTACACCTTC
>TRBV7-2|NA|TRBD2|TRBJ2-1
CASSLEGSSGGAYEQFF
TGTGCCAGCAGCTTAGAAGGTTCTAGCGGGGGGGCCTATGAGCAGTTCTTC
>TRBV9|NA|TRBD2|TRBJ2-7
CASSVGGSGDYEQYF
TGTGCCAGCAGCGTAGGGGGTAGCGGGGACTACGAGCAGTACTTC
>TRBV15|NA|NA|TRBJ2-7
CATSRPGTYEQYF
TGTGCCACCAGCAGACCCGGTACCTACGAGCAGTACTTC
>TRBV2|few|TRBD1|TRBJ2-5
CASSEGWPGQGQETQYF
TGTGCCAGCAGTGAAGGTTGGCCGGGACAGGGTCAAGAGACCCAGTACTTC
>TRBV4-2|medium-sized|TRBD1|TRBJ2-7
CASSQVGTGVYEQYF
TGTGCCAGCAGCCAAGTAGGGACAGGGGTCTACGAGCAGTACTTC
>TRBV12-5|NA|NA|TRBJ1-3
CASAPIPGAGNTIYF
TGTGCTAGTGCGCCAATTCCAGGGGCTGGAAACACCATATATTTT
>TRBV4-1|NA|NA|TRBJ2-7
CASSRLVAGATYEQYF
TGCGCCAGCAGCAGGTTGGTAGCCGGTGCCACCTACGAGCAGTACTTC
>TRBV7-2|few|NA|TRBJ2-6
CASSSGWPGANVLTF
TGTGCCAGCAGCTCCGGGTGGCCTGGGGCCAACGTCCTGACTTTC
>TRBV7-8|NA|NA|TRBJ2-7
CASSFTVYEQYF
TGTGCCAGCAGCTTTACGGTTTACGAGCAGTACTTC
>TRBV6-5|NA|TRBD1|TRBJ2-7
CASPPGQGGEQYF
TGTGCCAGCCCACCGGGACAGGGGGGCGAGCAGTACTTC
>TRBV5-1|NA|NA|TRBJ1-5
CASSWNGGSNQPQHF
TGCGCCAGCAGCTGGAACGGGGGTAGCAATCAGCCCCAGCATTTT
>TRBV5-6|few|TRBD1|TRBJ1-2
CASSGAGQGNYGYTF
TGTGCCAGCAGCGGGGCAGGACAGGGGAACTATGGCTACACCTTC
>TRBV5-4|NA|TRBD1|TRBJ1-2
CASSLVGQGSHIDYTF
TGTGCCAGCAGCTTGGTGGGACAGGGAAGTCATATAGACTACACCTTC
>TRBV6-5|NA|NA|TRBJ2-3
CASSYSPGGTDTQYF
TGTGCCAGCAGTTACTCTCCGGGAGGCACAGATACGCAGTATTTT
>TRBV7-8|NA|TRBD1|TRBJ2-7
CASSLDRGYSYEQYF
TGTGCCAGCAGCCTAGACAGGGGGTACTCCTACGAGCAGTACTTC
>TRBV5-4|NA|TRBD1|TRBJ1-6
CASRQGTLNSPLHF
TGTGCCAGCAGACAGGGGACCCTTAATTCACCCCTCCACTTT